Presented here are 25 T cell receptor beta chains from one specimen sequenced in a study of cytomegalovirus exposure and HLA in healthy donors. Primers for the PCR totalled 60 Vbeta and 13 Jbeta. This table comes from immunoSEQ multiplex PCR, and its TCRdb copy is limited to in-frame clones, with some not included. This table has just under 95,000 clones, roughly 80% appearing once. The specimen sequenced was PBMCs. The origin of the receptors is a girl aged 2-9 years in good health and CMV-seropositive.

The chain links TRBV4-1 to TRBJ2-7; D gene uncertain. Trimming removed 1 base at V and 4 bases at J, with 14 bases between. In germline, CDR1 is MGHRA, CDR2 YSYEKL. The CDR3 covers 15 residues. Here the CDR3 reads CASSQVSSMEYEQYF. CDR3 sequence (DNA): TGCGCCAGCAGCCAAGTATCCAGTATGGAGTACGAGCAGTACTTC.

The V and J genes are TRBV29-1 and TRBJ2-1; 11 bases are a match to TRBD2. The V gene end was trimmed by 4 bases and the J gene end by 7 bases; junction bases not matched to a gene: 3. CDR1 is SQVTM and CDR2 is ANQGSEA in the germline V gene. The CDR3 is made up of 13 amino acids. CDR3 nucleotides: TGCAGCGTTGTAGCGGGAGGGTTGAATGAGCAGTTCTTC. It is translated as CSVVAGGLNEQFF.

This chain joins TRBV15 and TRBJ2-7, with D possibly being TRBD2 (6 bases). From germline, CDR1 is LNHNV and CDR2 YYDKDF (reference sequence). CDR3 length: 14 residues. The ends were cut back, 4 bases at V and 5 bases at J, with 15 bases in the middle. The CDR3 spells CATSTWTTKDEQYF. The CDR3 nucleotides are TGTGCCACCAGCACCTGGACTACGAAGGACGAGCAGTACTTC.

The sample holds a few counts of this clone. This chain links TRBV6-5 with TRBJ2-1; 9 nucleotides agree with TRBD2. From germline, CDR1 is MNHEY and CDR2 SVGAGI. V lost 6 bases, J lost 4 bases, and 7 bases stayed unmatched. The CDR3 covers 15 residues. This chain's CDR3 is CASSPLAGGYNEQFF. The DNA of the CDR3 is TGTGCCAGCAGCCCTCTGGCGGGGGGGTACAATGAGCAGTTCTTC.

The V gene is TRBV4-1, the J gene TRBJ1-2; D is unresolved. The CDR3 sequence is 14 residues long. The germline gives CDR1 MGHRA, CDR2 YSYEKL. Trimming removed 0 bases at V and 3 bases at J, with 8 bases between. The CDR3 loop reads CASSQERLHYGYTF. The CDR3 region has the DNA TGCGCCAGCAGCCAAGAGCGGCTTCACTATGGCTACACCTTC.

The chain links TRBV19 to TRBJ2-7, with D possibly matching TRBD1 (6 bases). Trimming shortened V by 7 bases and J by 4 bases, and 8 bases separated the two germline ends. Germline V gene data show CDR1 as LNHDA and CDR2 as SQIVND (reference sequence). The CDR3 runs to 11 residues. DNA for the CDR3: TGTGCCAGTAACGACAGGTACGAGCAGTACTTC. Its protein product is CASNDRYEQYF.

This clone was detected only once. The rearrangement joins TRBV5-6 to TRBJ2-1; 9 bases are shared with TRBD1. The J segment lost 1 base and the V segment lost 5 bases, leaving 4 bases of the junction unmatched. CDR1 is SGHDT, CDR2 YYEEEE, per germline. The CDR3 covers 15 residues. The CDR3 is CASSAGQGSYNEQFF. CDR3 bases: TGTGCCAGCAGTGCCGGACAGGGGTCCTACAATGAGCAGTTCTTC. Drawing the rest from reference TRBV5-6 and TRBJ2-1, the complete variable domain is DAGVTQSPTHLIKTRGQQVTLRCSPKSGHDTVSWYQQALGQGPQFIFQYYEEEERQRGNFPDRFSGHQFPNYSSELNVNALLLGDSALYLCASSAGQGSYNEQFFGPGTRLTVL.

This chain connects TRBV9 to TRBJ2-1; possible D gene TRBD2, 6 bases. V lost 0 bases to trimming and J lost 7 bases, with 14 bases between them. The CDR3 is 15 residues long. In germline, CDR1 is SGDLS, CDR2 YYNGEE. The CDR3 sequence is CASSVVSGGWNEQFF. In DNA form, the CDR3 reads TGTGCCAGCAGCGTAGTTTCCGGGGGATGGAATGAGCAGTTCTTC.

V and J are TRBV6-5 and TRBJ2-2; a possible D gene is TRBD1 (5 bases). The V and J ends lost 6 bases and 0 bases respectively, with 11 bases between them. CDR1 MNHEY and CDR2 SVGAGI come from the germline V gene. The CDR3 spans 15 residues. CDR3: CASSRQYTNTGELFF. DNA for the CDR3: TGTGCCAGCAGCCGACAGTACACGAACACCGGGGAGCTGTTTTTT.

The table lists this clone with a count of one. The genes are TRBV5-6 and TRBJ2-5, with 9 bases identical to TRBD2. J gave up 0 bases and V 2 bases, and 5 bases lay outside the gene matches. CDR3 length: 16 amino acids. The germline CDR1 and CDR2 sequences are SGHDT and YYEEEE. CDR3 amino acids: CASSFRSSGNQETQYF. The CDR3 nucleotides read TGTGCCAGCAGCTTCCGGTCTAGCGGGAACCAAGAGACCCAGTACTTC.

The J gene is TRBJ2-5, the V gene TRBV15; no definite D call. This CDR3 contains 14 residues. The V gene's germline CDR1 is LNHNV and CDR2 YYDKDF (reference sequence). V was shortened by 1 base and J by 3 bases, with 9 bases between the two germline ends. CDR3: CATSRGSVEETQYF. The CDR3 DNA follows: TGTGCCACCAGCAGAGGTTCGGTGGAAGAGACCCAGTACTTC.

The chain uses TRBV2 and TRBJ2-1, with a possible D match to TRBD2 (5 bases). Trimming took off 3 bases at V and 4 bases at J, with 10 bases between the two ends. Germline V gene data show CDR1 as SNHLY and CDR2 as FYNNEI. The CDR3 contains 14 residues. Written as DNA, the CDR3 is TGTGCCAGCAGTGATGGTGGAGGATACAATGAGCAGTTCTTC. Residues: CASSDGGGYNEQFF.

The V and J genes are TRBV11-3 and TRBJ2-1; possibly TRBD2 for D (6 bases). This CDR3 contains 13 residues. V lost 5 bases and J 9 bases, leaving 14 bases between the germline ends. Germline lookup yields CDR1 SGHNT and CDR2 YENEEA. The CDR3 nucleotides read TGTGCCAGCAGCCTTACTAGCCTGGGTGAGCAGTTCTTC. Its translation: CASSLTSLGEQFF.

The CDR3 reads CASSVDSSVSYEQYF. In nucleotides, the CDR3 is TGTGCCAGCAGCGTAGACTCCAGCGTTTCCTACGAGCAGTACTTC. The gene calls are TRBV9 and TRBJ2-7; no firm D call. The germline CDR1 and CDR2 sequences are SGDLS and YYNGEE. Trimming stripped 0 bases from V and 1 base from J, with 11 bases between. The CDR3 consists of 15 residues.

V and J are TRBV2 and TRBJ1-2; D perhaps matches TRBD1 (5 bases). Trimming took 6 bases from V and 0 from J, leaving 11 bases between them. Germline V gene data show CDR1 as SNHLY and CDR2 as FYNNEI. The CDR3 length is 14 residues. The chain's CDR3 is CASRPGGTNYGYTF. For the CDR3, the DNA is TGTGCCAGCAGGCCGGGGGGGACTAACTATGGCTACACCTTC.

The V and J genes are TRBV5-6 and TRBJ2-7; D perhaps matches TRBD1 (7 bases). The CDR3 extends over 17 amino acids. V was cut by 4 bases and J by 2 bases, with 22 bases left in between. Per the germline V gene, CDR1 is SGHDT and CDR2 is YYEEEE. The CDR3 DNA reads as TGTGCCAGCAGCAAAATTCAATTCAGGGGGGAGACCTACGAGCAGTACTTC. Protein sequence: CASSKIQFRGETYEQYF.

This CDR3 reads CASSLEPVGELFF. The CDR3 DNA follows: TGTGCCAGCAGCTTAGAACCAGTCGGGGAGCTGTTTTTT. The V and J genes are TRBV11-3 and TRBJ2-2; no clear D. The germline CDR1 and CDR2 sequences are SGHNT and YENEEA. Between the trimmed V and J ends, which lost 0 bases and 7 bases, there was a span of 6 bases. The CDR3 length is 13 residues.

The gene calls are TRBV25-1 and TRBJ2-2; a possible D gene is TRBD2 (6 bases). The germline V gene encodes CDR1 MGHDK and CDR2 SYGVNS. V gave up 1 base and J gave up 6 bases, with 9 bases separating them. This CDR3 comprises 14 residues. CDR3 in amino acids: CASSELEGAGELFF. The CDR3 region has the DNA TGTGCCAGCAGTGAATTGGAGGGAGCCGGGGAGCTGTTTTTT.

The chain combines TRBV27 with TRBJ1-1; TRBD1 aligns across 7 bases. The CDR3 consists of 14 residues. J gave up 9 bases and V 3 bases, and 10 bases lay outside the gene matches. CDR1 and CDR2 from the germline V gene are MNHEY and SMNVEV (reference sequence). The CDR3 protein is CASSFWDSPLKAFF. In nucleotides, the CDR3 is TGTGCCAGCAGTTTTTGGGACAGTCCACTTAAAGCTTTCTTT.

The V and J genes are TRBV29-1 and TRBJ2-2; possible D gene TRBD1, 6 bases. The V end lost 4 bases, the J end lost 0 bases, and 12 bases lay between the germline ends. This CDR3 has 15 amino acids. Germline CDR1 reads SQVTM; CDR2 reads ANQGSEA. CDR3 residues: CSVVAGDPNTGELFF. The CDR3 bases are TGCAGCGTTGTGGCAGGGGACCCGAACACCGGGGAGCTGTTTTTT.

J is TRBJ2-5 and V is TRBV27, with 8 positions matching TRBD1. This CDR3 has 13 amino acids. Trimming removed 4 bases from V and 9 bases from J; junction bases left unmatched: 7. CDR1 and CDR2 (germline): MNHEY, SMNVEV (reference sequence). The CDR3 sequence: CASSYRGIGAQYF. CDR3 coding DNA: TGTGCCAGCAGTTACAGGGGGATAGGAGCCCAGTACTTC.

V gene TRBV28 combines with J gene TRBJ2-1, with D perhaps matching TRBD2 (5 bases). Deletions cut 7 bases from V and 1 base from J, with 8 bases between. This CDR3 contains 13 residues. Germline V lookup: CDR1 MDHEN, CDR2 SYDVKM. CDR3 protein: CASNEGSYNEQFF. The CDR3 bases are TGTGCCAGCAACGAGGGATCCTACAATGAGCAGTTCTTC.

V is TRBV21-1 and J is TRBJ2-5; the table's D call, TRBD2, has no DNA check behind it. TRBV21-1 is labeled a pseudogene. The CDR3 loop spans 14 amino acids. Here the CDR3 reads CASSNWEVLGAQYF. CDR3 coding DNA: TGTGCCAGCAGCAATTGGGAGGTCCTCGGTGCCCAGTACTTC.

The V call is TRBV7-9, the J call TRBJ1-2; 7 bases match TRBD1. The CDR3 runs 15 residues. After removal of 5 bases from V and 2 bases from J, the junction contained 8 bases not matched to a gene. CDR1 and CDR2 (germline): SEHNR, FQNEAQ (reference sequence). The CDR3 spells CASSPKTGLNYGYTF. The DNA for the CDR3 is TGTGCCAGCAGCCCCAAGACAGGGCTCAACTATGGCTACACCTTC.

The chain has TRBV28 and TRBJ2-3, with D possibly being TRBD1 (5 bases). The germline gives CDR1 MDHEN, CDR2 SYDVKM. V lost 3 bases to trimming and J lost 1 base, with 14 bases between them. CDR3 length equals 16 residues. Here the CDR3 reads CASSLVGLGGTDTQYF. CDR3 nucleotides: TGTGCCAGCAGTTTGGTGGGGCTAGGGGGCACAGATACGCAGTATTTT.